The text below deals with one T cell receptor (beta chain). The antigen is undetermined. The time point is: pre-treatment sample, taken before nivolumab and TIL therapy. Sequencing used immunoSEQ v3. This table comes from immunoSEQ multiplex PCR, and its TCRdb copy is limited to in-frame clones, with some not included. Of about 60,000 clones in the sample, under 75% are singletons; the top ten hold approximately 7%. This entry belongs to a study of TIL therapy for anti-PD-1-resistant metastatic lung cancer. Study-wide context: Progressing patients received lymphodepletion, expanded TIL infusion and IL-2. By whole-exome sequencing, median non-synonymous tumor mutation burden was roughly 1.6 mutations per megabase.

The V and J ends lost 5 bases and 4 bases respectively, with 18 bases between them. The CDR3 is 16 residues long. The germline CDR1 and CDR2 sequences are SNHLY and FYNNEI. Study-level findings and limits: Treatment-naive, never-smoker and oncogene-addicted patients were overrepresented in this highly selected cohort. TIL clonotype persistence in blood showed no apparent association with response.

This receptor was taken from a person between 30 and 80 years old with non-small cell lung cancer. Sample: blood, taken at baseline. The rearrangement uses TRBV2 and TRBJ2-1; D might be TRBD2 (6 bases). The CDR3 reads CASSPPWGGKYNEQFF. DNA of the CDR3: TGTGCCAGCAGTCCCCCTTGGGGCGGGAAATACAATGAGCAGTTCTTC.